A selection of T cell receptor beta chains follows, all from one sample in a study of neurological immune-mediated disorders. MiXCR, run by TCRdb on the 5' RACE reads, gives a single entry per CDR3 protein. The table shows about 55,000 distinct CDR3 sequences, with about 24% occurring only once. Specimen: PBMCs. The receptors originated from a man aged 55 to 70 with HTLV-1-associated myelopathy (HAM/TSP). The CDR3 runs from the conserved cysteine through the conserved F or W. A D gene is named only where the DNA matches it firmly. Rows give clone size only sometimes, using once, few, many, or a class for an expanded clone.

TRBD1	TRBV3-1	TRBJ1-1	few	TGTGCCAGCAGCCGACAGGGGGCGCGCACTGAAGCTTTCTTT	CASSRQGARTEAFF
TRBD1	TRBV18	TRBJ1-5	many	TGTGCCAGCTCACCAGACAGGGCGATATCAGCCCAGCATTTT	CASSPDRAISAQHF
TRBD1	TRBV27	TRBJ2-7	many	TGTGCCAGCAGCGACAGGGTAAACGACGAGCAGTACTTC	CASSDRVNDEQYF
TRBD1	TRBV9	TRBJ2-5	many	TGTGCCAGCAGCCCAGGGGGCGGAGAGACCCAGTACTTC	CASSPGGGETQYF
-	TRBV3-1	TRBJ2-7	many	TGTGCCAGCAGCCAACCGGAGGGTGAGCAGTACTTC	CASSQPEGEQYF
TRBD1	TRBV5-1	TRBJ2-3	many	TGCGCCAGCAGCTTGGAAGCCCCTCAGGGGGCAGATACGCAGTATTTT	CASSLEAPQGADTQYF
-	TRBV20-1	TRBJ2-1	many	TGCAGTGCCAGAGGGGGTGGAAACAATGAGCAGTTCTTC	CSARGGGNNEQFF
TRBD1	TRBV7-8	TRBJ1-1	many	TGTGCCAGCAGCTTAAAGATTGAGGGGGCGAGTAATGAAGCTTTCTTT	CASSLKIEGASNEAFF
-	TRBV6-6	TRBJ2-2	-	TGTGCCAGCAAAAGGGGGGACGGGGAGCTGTTTTTT	CASKRGDGELFF
-	TRBV7-9	TRBJ1-1	many	TGTGCCAGCAGCTCTCTCAGGGATTCGACTGAAGCTTTCTTT	CASSSLRDSTEAFF
-	TRBV28	TRBJ1-5	many	TGTGCCAGCAGTTTCCCGGCGGAGTATAGCAATCAGCCCCAGCATTTT	CASSFPAEYSNQPQHF
-	TRBV28	TRBJ2-7	many	TGTGCCAGCAGCCCCCCGGATGGAGGTTACTACGAGCAGTACTTC	CASSPPDGGYYEQYF
TRBD2	TRBV20-1	TRBJ2-7	many	TGCAGTGCGGAATTAGCGGGAGTTGACGGCTACGAGCAGTACTTC	CSAELAGVDGYEQYF
TRBD1	TRBV20-1	TRBJ2-7	many	TGCAGTGCTAAAACCGCCGGGACAGTTAATTACGAGCAGTACTTC	CSAKTAGTVNYEQYF
-	TRBV19	TRBJ1-1	-	TGTGCCAGTAGTATTTTACTAGGCAAGAACACTGAAGCTTTCTTT	CASSILLGKNTEAFF
TRBD2	TRBV10-1	TRBJ2-5	many	TGCGCCAGCAGTGAGACTAGCGGGAGTAGCCAGTACTTC	CASSETSGSSQYF
TRBD1	TRBV20-1	TRBJ2-1	many	TGCAGTGCTAGAGCTCAGGACAGGGGGCGCATCAATGAGCAGTTCTTC	CSARAQDRGRINEQFF
-	TRBV5-5	TRBJ2-3	many	TGTGCCAGCAGCTTGGAACTTCGACTACTTCCCGCAGATACGCAGTATTTT	CASSLELRLLPADTQYF